This TCR beta chain comes out of a study of blood T cell repertoires in COVID-19 (dated by TCRdb to 2018 to 2020). Broadly, across the study: Samples from collaborators originated in the United States, Italy and Spain and spanned both the acute and convalescent phases of COVID-19. The material from the prospective study consisted of cDNA or gDNA derived from T cells, B-cell-depleted T cells, or PBMCs. Subjects who had been exposed to COVID-19, were actively infected with it, or had recovered from it provided the deeply sampled blood TCRbeta repertoires that made up the dataset. A freely available public database, intended as a resource for researchers studying the immune response to SARS-CoV-2, is where the repertoires were released. Samples were obtained from the ongoing ImmuneRACE study (first 160 participants) and from 1,254 subjects provided by 6 global collaborators. Sample metadata almost always included a de-identified subject ID, COVID-19 status, age in years and sex. HLA class I and class II types, where available, came from metadata supplied by the sample provider rather than from assay-based typing.

The germline V gene sets CDR1 to LGHNA and CDR2 to YNFKEQ. V gives up 0 bases and J gives up 0 bases, and the segment between their germline ends measures 12 bases. The CDR3 numbers 17 residues from cysteine through phenylalanine. Just the 51-base CDR3 DNA is kept, in frame starting at base 1. Summary of the overall study and its limitations: The quantity of clinical and demographic metadata differed by source and by participant and was supplied without curation.

The collaborating institutions used their own protocols to collect whole blood in K2EDTA tubes. Collaborator samples were shipped for TCRbeta analysis as frozen whole blood, isolated PBMCs, or DNA extracted from either sample type. As to this clone: The antigen it binds to is not known. Base qualities are missing; no much larger clone stands one base away.

TCRbeta CDR3 regions were amplified from genomic DNA using the immunoSEQ Assay, a bias-controlled multiplex PCR. In the authors' own workflow: Within the assay, amplification of reference gene primers was used to estimate how many nucleated cells each sample contained. To quantify the absolute abundance of each unique TCRbeta CDR3 rearrangement, sequence reads were collapsed and filtered. For each sample, productive Simpson clonality was calculated by taking the square root of Simpson's diversity index across productive rearrangements. What TCRdb holds here is the immuneACCESS table cut down to in-frame rearrangements. Part of the clones is not present; checked against another copy, under half of the missing clones reflect an unresolved V gene, and the others are unexplained. V, J and clone size reflect that table, while D and trimming were determined from the DNA. The sample includes 110,000 to 150,000 clones, with approximately 89% observed a single time. Of the sample, around 1.7% is held by the ten largest clones.

Here the chain combines TRBV4-2 and TRBJ2-1, and TRBD1 may be the D gene, going by 5 matching bases. Sequencing was done on a sample of peripheral blood. The receptor comes from a woman aged 45-60 years with acute or convalescent COVID-19. The CDR3 protein: CASSQDRGSSSYNEQFF. The nucleotides are TGTGCCAGCAGCCAAGATAGGGGCTCGAGCTCCTACAATGAGCAGTTCTTC.